This TCR beta chain came from a study of CD8 T cells in Susac syndrome. The CDR3 extends over 13 amino acids. In germline, CDR1 is SGHDT, CDR2 YYEEEE. Trimming removed 3 bases at V and 4 bases at J, with 10 bases between. Random hexamers primed reverse transcription of about 0.5 to 1 ug RNA. An immunoSEQ multiplex PCR amplified TCR beta CDR3 over 54 Vbeta and 13 Jbeta. Each CDR3 protein gets one entry after TCRdb re-called the immunoSEQ multiplex PCR reads with MiXCR. Of around 100,000 distinct CDR3 sequences in the sample, about 96% were seen once. The chain carries TRBV5-6 and TRBJ2-5; D uncertain. The source material was CD8+ T cells from PBMCs. The TCR comes from a human donor with Susac syndrome. The CDR3 reads CASSYDQGETQYF. CDR3 nucleotide sequence: TGTGCCAGCAGCTACGACCAAGGAGAGACCCAGTACTTC.